This note documents a single T cell receptor (beta chain) sequence. Which antigen it targets is not known. Qualities for individual bases were not recorded, and no much larger clone is one base off. Receptor libraries were prepared by the immunoSEQ multiplex PCR assay. TCRdb holds this immuneACCESS table with in-frame rearrangements only. Some clones are missing; in checked studies, unresolved V genes explain under half, and the rest has no known cause. For this sample the table gives 60,000 or so clones, of which about 91% were detected only once. Of the sample, around 0.9% is held by the ten largest clones. The germline V and J ends show losses of 5 bases and 3 bases respectively, and no gene match explains 5 bases of the junction. As encoded in the germline V gene, CDR1 is SGHRS while CDR2 is YFSETQ. The CDR3 starts with the cysteine, ends with the phenylalanine, and has 14 residues. Only the CDR3 DNA stays, 42 bases, in frame from base 1.

This sample stems from a study of T cell changes during pregnancy in multiple sclerosis (dated by TCRdb to the late 2010s). Looking at the study overall: The study looked at changes in the T cell repertoire across pregnancy in women with multiple sclerosis.

The rearrangement combines TRBV5-1 with TRBJ1-1, and 9 junctional nucleotides match TRBD1. The specimen was peripheral blood, collected before pregnancy. This receptor was obtained from a female donor with multiple sclerosis, enrolled in a pregnancy study. The DNA reads as follows: TGCGCCAGCAGAAGAGACAGGGGGGACACTGAAGCTTTCTTT. Protein translation: CASRRDRGDTEAFF.